This TCR beta chain comes out of a study of cytomegalovirus exposure and HLA in healthy donors. Study-level findings and limits: Sequencing depth roughly uniform across donors was assumed in presence/absence analyses. Some V segments, TRBV6-2 and TRBV6-3 among them, were indistinguishable and were therefore excluded.

The PCR used 60 Vbeta and 13 Jbeta primers. The method was immunoSEQ multiplex PCR; TCRdb's version includes in-frame clones alone and lacks a portion of them. The data hold approximately 97,000 clones, with roughly 76% observed a single time. As concerns this clone: Its target is unknown.

The V and J ends lost 5 bases and 2 bases, in that order; junction bases with no gene match: 5. This CDR3 spans 14 amino acids. CDR1 is SNHLY, CDR2 FYNNEI, per germline. This rearrangement joins TRBV2 to TRBJ2-7, with 8 bases aligning to TRBD1. The sequenced material came from PBMCs. This receptor was taken from a man between 40 and 49 years old in good health and CMV-seronegative. CDR3 sequence (DNA): TGTGCCAGCAGTCAACAGGGGGACCCCTACGAGCAGTACTTC. Its translation: CASSQQGDPYEQYF.